This T cell receptor beta chain stems from a study of vaccination and CD4 T cells after COVID-19. The wider study: Overlapping spike peptides of SARS-CoV-2, HCoV-NL63, HCoV-OC43 and HCoV-229E stimulated the cells. Regarding the study as a whole: Looking at convalescent patients, 304 of their 307 vaccine-specific clones were spike mono-reactive.

Turning to this clonotype: Its target is unknown.

CD4+ T cells that had been cultured provided DNA sequenced with the Oncomine TCR Beta short-read assay. DNA came from CD4+ T cells after culture. TCRdb itself ran the PCR reads through MiXCR, one entry per CDR3 protein. Seen here are more than 12,000 distinct CDR3 sequences, 78% observed once, and the top ten hold 9.6%. Documented treatment: approximately 9-day PBMC culture with coronavirus spike peptide pools or control peptides (ViraFEST assay). This sequence was found in a human donor who received a COVID-19 vaccine. The material was CD4+ T cells from blood, cultured in vitro, obtained after SARS-CoV-2 vaccination.

The CDR3 loop reads CAISDGTGKGYTF. CDR3 in DNA: TGTGCCATCAGTGATGGGACAGGGAAAGGCTACACCTTC. The genes are TRBV10-3 and TRBJ1-2; 9 bases are shared with TRBD1. CDR1 and CDR2 (germline): ENHRY, SYGVKD. CDR3 length: 13 amino acids. V lost 3 bases to trimming and J lost 8 bases; unmatched junction nucleotides: 4.